The source of this TCR beta chain is a study of CD8 T cells in Susac syndrome. RNA, at about 0.45 to 1 ug, was reverse transcribed with random hexamers. Across 54 Vbeta and 13 Jbeta, immunoSEQ multiplex PCR amplified TCR beta CDR3. TCRdb re-analysed the immunoSEQ multiplex PCR reads in MiXCR, keeping a single row per CDR3 protein. The data contain 200,000 to 250,000 distinct CDR3 sequences, about 94% of them singletons. Germline V gives CDR1 MNHEY, CDR2 SVGEGT. Trimming left V 3 bases short and J 6 bases short, with 12 bases between. The CDR3 extends over 14 amino acids. High-throughput TCR beta sequencing covered peripheral CD8+ and CD4+ T cells.

The clonotype was recovered from a human donor with multiple sclerosis. The chain is built from TRBV6-2 or TRBV6-3 and TRBJ2-1; D gene unclear. Sequences were obtained from CD8+ T cells from PBMCs. CDR3 sequence reads: CASSYGVGFNEQFF. For the CDR3, the DNA is TGTGCCAGCAGTTATGGGGTGGGGTTCAATGAGCAGTTCTTC.